Listed below are T cell receptor beta chains from one sample, sequenced in a study of T-cell reconstitution after alpha-beta-depleted transplantation in children. Each CDR3 protein is one row after TCRdb ran MiXCR on the PCR reads. The table has 200,000 to 300,000 distinct CDR3 sequences, more than 10% seen once. Source: PBMCs from the stem cell graft donor, taken from the stem cell graft. All receptors derive from a human donor who donated a stem cell graft to a child with acute lymphoblastic leukemia. Each CDR3 is given with its conserved first and last residue. A D gene is named only where the DNA matches it firmly. A row's size may be missing; if present it is once, few, many or a size class.

j_call v_call d_call clone_size cdr3_aa cdr3_nt
TRBJ2-7 TRBV7-2 - many CASSSDRFSSYEQYF TGTGCCAGCAGCTCGGACAGATTTAGCTCCTACGAGCAGTACTTC
TRBJ1-3 TRBV6-1 TRBD1 many CASSRTGTAGNTIYF TGTGCCAGCAGTCGGACCGGGACAGCTGGAAACACCATATATTTT
TRBJ2-4 TRBV12-3/TRBV12-4 - many CASSLDPFQNIQYF TGTGCCAGCAGTCTTGACCCTTTTCAAAACATTCAGTACTTC
TRBJ1-6 TRBV28 - many CASRSLRQYNSPLHF TGTGCCAGCAGATCCTTAAGACAGTATAATTCACCCCTCCACTTT
TRBJ2-3 TRBV7-2 - many CASSLRAPPRTDTQYF TGTGCCAGCAGCTTAAGGGCCCCCCCTCGCACAGATACGCAGTATTTT
TRBJ2-5 TRBV6-2/TRBV6-3 - many CASTLDGAKTQYF TGTGCCAGCACCCTGGACGGGGCAAAGACCCAGTACTTC
TRBJ1-5 TRBV11-2 TRBD1 many CASSLRGRTGSSYQPQHF TGTGCCAGCAGTCTGAGGGGGAGGACAGGGAGTTCGTATCAGCCCCAGCATTTT
TRBJ1-5 TRBV12-3/TRBV12-4 - many CASSLRNGPYQPQHF TGTGCCAGCAGTCTCCGCAACGGCCCTTATCAGCCCCAGCATTTT
TRBJ2-2 TRBV4-2 - many CASSQDGSSVTGELFF TGTGCCAGCAGCCAAGATGGCAGCAGCGTCACCGGGGAGCTGTTTTTT
TRBJ2-1 TRBV6-2/TRBV6-3 - many CASSYSILSGGLKFF TGTGCCAGCAGTTACTCGATTCTTAGTGGCGGGCTAAAGTTCTTC
TRBJ1-5 TRBV20-1 - many CSARDISRGSNQPQHF TGCAGTGCTAGAGATATTAGCCGGGGGAGCAATCAGCCCCAGCATTTT
TRBJ2-2 TRBV20-1 - many CSARLGGRRAGELFF TGCAGTGCTAGATTAGGGGGGCGTAGGGCCGGGGAGCTGTTTTTT
TRBJ1-3 TRBV3-1 - many CASSQDPGGNTIYF TGTGCCAGCAGCCAAGACCCCGGCGGAAACACCATATATTTT
TRBJ1-5 TRBV12-3/TRBV12-4 TRBD1 many CASSFDRGGNQPQHF TGTGCCAGCAGTTTCGACAGGGGCGGCAATCAGCCCCAGCATTTT
TRBJ1-1 TRBV12-3/TRBV12-4 - many CASSLAQGDTEAFF TGTGCCAGCAGTTTAGCGCAGGGTGACACTGAAGCTTTCTTT
TRBJ2-2 TRBV23-1 - - CASCFSLGGSGELFF TGCGCCAGCTGTTTCTCCCTCGGGGGCTCCGGGGAGCTGTTTTTT
TRBJ2-3 TRBV7-9 - many CASSPNNRERDTQYF TGTGCCAGCAGCCCAAACAACCGGGAGAGGGATACGCAGTATTTT
TRBJ2-1 TRBV25-1 TRBD2 many CASSEYKTSDNEQFF TGTGCCAGCAGTGAATATAAGACTAGCGACAATGAGCAGTTCTTC
TRBJ2-2 TRBV10-3 - many CAISDSGTFTGELFF TGTGCCATCAGTGACTCCGGGACCTTTACCGGGGAGCTGTTTTTT
TRBJ1-5 TRBV7-6 TRBD1 many CASSLDWTGNQPQHF TGTGCCAGCAGCTTGGATTGGACAGGGAATCAGCCCCAGCATTTT
TRBJ2-2 TRBV7-2 - many CASRDGPGESTGELFF TGTGCCAGCAGAGATGGGCCGGGGGAAAGCACCGGGGAGCTGTTTTTT
TRBJ2-7 TRBV5-5 TRBD2 many CASSLRLVAGGDEQYF TGTGCCAGCAGCTTGAGGCTGGTAGCGGGAGGGGACGAGCAGTACTTC
TRBJ1-2 TRBV20-1 TRBD1 many CSASETGVNGYTF TGCAGTGCCTCGGAGACAGGGGTAAATGGCTACACCTTC
TRBJ2-4 TRBV28 TRBD2 many CASASAAGGGKDIQYF TGTGCCAGCGCCAGTGCGGCTGGGGGGGGAAAGGACATTCAGTACTTC
TRBJ1-3 TRBV7-2 - many CASSLSHSSGNTIYF TGTGCCAGCAGCTTAAGCCACAGCTCTGGAAACACCATATATTTT
TRBJ2-5 TRBV5-1 - few CASSLGAGGETQYF TGCGCCAGCAGCTTGGGAGCGGGCGGAGAGACCCAGTACTTC
TRBJ2-5 TRBV25-1 - many CASRTRGLEETQYF TGTGCCAGCCGGACCAGGGGTTTGGAAGAGACCCAGTACTTC
TRBJ2-2 TRBV28 - many CASSPLGGELFF TGTGCCAGCAGCCCCTTAGGCGGGGAGCTGTTTTTT
TRBJ2-1 TRBV4-2 - - CASSQATPNEQFF TGTGCCAGCAGCCAAGCGACCCCCAATGAGCAGTTCTTC
TRBJ2-3 TRBV5-1 - many CASSPGQYTDTQYF TGCGCCAGCAGCCCTGGACAGTACACAGATACGCAGTATTTT
TRBJ2-7 TRBV28 TRBD2 many CASSLGTSGRNGEQYF TGTGCCAGCAGCCTCGGGACTAGCGGGAGAAACGGCGAGCAGTACTTC
TRBJ1-2 TRBV3-1 TRBD1 many CASSHRDRYFHGYTF TGTGCCAGCAGCCACAGGGACAGATATTTCCATGGCTACACCTTC
TRBJ2-7 TRBV6-2/TRBV6-3 - many CASSYSISYEQYF TGTGCCAGCAGTTATTCGATCTCCTACGAGCAGTACTTC
TRBJ2-3 TRBV6-6 - many CATRTRDTQYF TGTGCCACCCGGACGAGGGATACGCAGTATTTT
TRBJ2-6 TRBV7-2 - many CASSLGGSSGANVLTF TGTGCCAGCAGCTTAGGGGGGTCTTCTGGGGCCAACGTCCTGACTTTC
TRBJ2-3 TRBV12-3/TRBV12-4 TRBD1 once CASTSPGTGTDTQYF TGTGCCAGCACCTCTCCCGGGACAGGCACAGATACGCAGTATTTT
TRBJ2-7 TRBV5-1 TRBD2 many CASSEGLAGPYEQYF TGCGCCAGCAGCGAGGGACTAGCGGGGCCCTACGAGCAGTACTTC
TRBJ2-2 TRBV30 TRBD1 few CAWSAQGAGANTGELFF TGTGCCTGGAGTGCCCAGGGGGCAGGAGCGAATACCGGGGAGCTGTTTTTT
TRBJ2-7 TRBV20-1 TRBD2 - CSAETQLAGVDEQYF TGCAGTGCTGAGACGCAACTAGCGGGAGTCGACGAGCAGTACTTC
TRBJ1-4 TRBV28 - many CASSLGLETSKLFF TGTGCCAGCAGTCTAGGTCTAGAGACTTCCAAACTGTTTTTT
TRBJ2-3 TRBV30 - few CAWSAHLGGPGTDTQYF TGTGCCTGGAGTGCCCATCTCGGCGGGCCCGGCACAGATACGCAGTATTTT
TRBJ2-7 TRBV20-1 TRBD1 many CSARDRQQGYEQYF TGCAGTGCTAGAGATCGCCAACAGGGGTACGAGCAGTACTTC
TRBJ2-3 TRBV20-1 - - CSARRDTQYF TGCAGTGCTCGTAGGGATACGCAGTATTTT
TRBJ2-1 TRBV7-9 - many CASSLGVYEQFF TGTGCCAGCAGCTTAGGGGTCTATGAGCAGTTCTTC
TRBJ2-1 TRBV20-1 TRBD2 few CSASKGLAGDNEQFF TGCAGTGCTAGTAAGGGACTAGCGGGAGACAATGAGCAGTTCTTC
TRBJ2-7 TRBV9 - few CASSVGPSEQYF TGTGCCAGCAGCGTAGGCCCCAGCGAGCAGTACTTC
TRBJ1-4 TRBV10-3 - few CAIQKSQGSREKLFF TGTGCCATCCAGAAAAGCCAGGGGAGTCGGGAAAAACTGTTTTTT
TRBJ2-4 TRBV28 TRBD1 many CASSSGQPSGGNIQYF TGTGCCAGCAGTTCTGGACAGCCTTCAGGGGGAAACATTCAGTACTTC
TRBJ2-1 TRBV15 - many CATSRVSGYDNEQFF TGTGCCACCAGCAGAGTAAGCGGATACGACAATGAGCAGTTCTTC
TRBJ2-1 TRBV6-1 - - CASSEARQLAYNEQFF TGTGCCAGCAGTGAAGCGCGGCAGCTTGCCTACAATGAGCAGTTCTTC
TRBJ1-5 TRBV28 - many CASRIRMGRQKRNQPQHF TGTGCCAGCAGAATCAGAATGGGACGGCAAAAGCGCAATCAGCCCCAGCATTTT
TRBJ2-5 TRBV28 - many CASSSWSGRRGKETQYF TGTGCCAGCAGTTCTTGGTCGGGGCGCCGTGGAAAAGAGACCCAGTACTTC
TRBJ1-1 TRBV29-1 - many CSGTGGRTEAFF TGCAGCGGGACGGGAGGAAGAACTGAAGCTTTCTTT
TRBJ1-6 TRBV3-1 - many CASSQDRPGLSNSPLHF TGTGCCAGCAGCCAAGATCGGCCGGGACTGAGTAATTCACCCCTCCACTTT
TRBJ2-6 TRBV6-1 - few CASRFPGANVLTF TGTGCCAGCCGGTTCCCTGGGGCCAACGTCCTGACTTTC
TRBJ1-1 TRBV4-2 - many CASSQDLRGGNTEAFF TGTGCCAGCAGCCAAGATTTAAGAGGGGGAAACACTGAAGCTTTCTTT
TRBJ2-5 TRBV25-1 - many CASSPGWGSQETQYF TGTGCCAGCAGTCCAGGGTGGGGGTCTCAAGAGACCCAGTACTTC
TRBJ2-5 TRBV4-1 - many CASSRGQFLQETQYF TGCGCCAGCAGCCGCGGACAGTTTTTACAAGAGACCCAGTACTTC
TRBJ2-1 TRBV20-1 - many CSAREWGAYEQFF TGCAGTGCTAGAGAATGGGGGGCCTATGAGCAGTTCTTC
TRBJ1-5 TRBV7-9 - many CASSLFEGYSNQPQHF TGTGCCAGCAGCTTATTTGAGGGTTATAGCAATCAGCCCCAGCATTTT